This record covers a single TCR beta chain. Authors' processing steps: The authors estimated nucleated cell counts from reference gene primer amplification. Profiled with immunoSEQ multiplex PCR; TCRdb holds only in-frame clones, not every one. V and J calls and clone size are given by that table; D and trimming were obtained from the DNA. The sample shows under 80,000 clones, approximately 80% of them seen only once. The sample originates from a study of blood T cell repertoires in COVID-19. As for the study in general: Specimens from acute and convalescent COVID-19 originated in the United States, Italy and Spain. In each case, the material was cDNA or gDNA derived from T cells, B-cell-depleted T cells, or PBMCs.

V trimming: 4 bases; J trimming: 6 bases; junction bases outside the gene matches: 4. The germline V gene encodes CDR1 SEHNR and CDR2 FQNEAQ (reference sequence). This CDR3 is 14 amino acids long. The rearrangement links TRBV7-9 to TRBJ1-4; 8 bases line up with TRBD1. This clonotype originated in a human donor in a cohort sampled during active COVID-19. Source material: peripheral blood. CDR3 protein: CASSSTGGDEKLFF. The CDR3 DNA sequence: TGTGCCAGCAGCTCCACAGGGGGAGATGAAAAACTGTTTTTT.